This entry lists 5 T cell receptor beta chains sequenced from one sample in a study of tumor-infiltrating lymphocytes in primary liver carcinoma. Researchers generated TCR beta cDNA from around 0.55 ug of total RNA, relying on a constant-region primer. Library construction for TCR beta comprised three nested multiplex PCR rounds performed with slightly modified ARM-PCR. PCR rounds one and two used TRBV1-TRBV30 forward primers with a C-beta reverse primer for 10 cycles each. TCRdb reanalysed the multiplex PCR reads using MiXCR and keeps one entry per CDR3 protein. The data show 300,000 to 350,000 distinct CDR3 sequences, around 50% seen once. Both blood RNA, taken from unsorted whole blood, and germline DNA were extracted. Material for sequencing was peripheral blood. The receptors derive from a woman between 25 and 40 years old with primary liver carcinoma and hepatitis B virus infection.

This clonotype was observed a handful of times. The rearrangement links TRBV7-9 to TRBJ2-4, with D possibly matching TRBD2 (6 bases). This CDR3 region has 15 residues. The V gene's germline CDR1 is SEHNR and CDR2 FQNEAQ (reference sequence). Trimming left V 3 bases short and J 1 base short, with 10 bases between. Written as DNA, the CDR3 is TGTGCCAGCAGCTTGAATGGGGGGGCCAAAAACATTCAGTACTTC. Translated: CASSLNGGAKNIQYF.

The CDR3 DNA follows: TGTGCCAGCGCGAATGGGGCAGGCAATCAGCCCCAGCATTTT. Its protein product is CASANGAGNQPQHF. The V and J genes are TRBV12-3 or TRBV12-4 and TRBJ1-5, with D perhaps matching TRBD1 (5 bases). V was trimmed by 8 bases and J by 2 bases, leaving 13 bases between them. The CDR3 sequence is 14 residues long.

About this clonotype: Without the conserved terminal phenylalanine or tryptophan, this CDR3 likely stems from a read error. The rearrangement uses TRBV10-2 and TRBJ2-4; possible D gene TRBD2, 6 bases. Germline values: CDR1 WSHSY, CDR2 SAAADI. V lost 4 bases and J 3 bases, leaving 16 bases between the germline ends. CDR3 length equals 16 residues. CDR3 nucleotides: TGCGCCAGCAGTGTCCTCGGGGGAGTGGGCAAAAACATTCAGTACTTA. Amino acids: CASSVLGGVGKNIQYL.

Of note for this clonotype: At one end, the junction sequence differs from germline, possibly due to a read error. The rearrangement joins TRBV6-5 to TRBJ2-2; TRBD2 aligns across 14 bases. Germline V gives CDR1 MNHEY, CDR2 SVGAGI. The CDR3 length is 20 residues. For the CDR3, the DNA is TGTGCCAGCAGTTCCAGACCCGGGACTAGCGGGAGAGGGAACACCGGGGGGCTGTTTTTT. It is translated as CASSSRPGTSGRGNTGGLFF.

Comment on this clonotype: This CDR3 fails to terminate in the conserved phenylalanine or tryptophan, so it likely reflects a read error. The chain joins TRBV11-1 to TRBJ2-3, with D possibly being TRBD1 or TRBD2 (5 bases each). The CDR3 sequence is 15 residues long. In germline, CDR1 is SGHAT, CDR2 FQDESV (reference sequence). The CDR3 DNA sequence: TGTGCCAGCAGCTTATCAGGGTCGGTCGGGGATACTCAGTATTCT. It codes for CASSLSGSVGDTQYS.